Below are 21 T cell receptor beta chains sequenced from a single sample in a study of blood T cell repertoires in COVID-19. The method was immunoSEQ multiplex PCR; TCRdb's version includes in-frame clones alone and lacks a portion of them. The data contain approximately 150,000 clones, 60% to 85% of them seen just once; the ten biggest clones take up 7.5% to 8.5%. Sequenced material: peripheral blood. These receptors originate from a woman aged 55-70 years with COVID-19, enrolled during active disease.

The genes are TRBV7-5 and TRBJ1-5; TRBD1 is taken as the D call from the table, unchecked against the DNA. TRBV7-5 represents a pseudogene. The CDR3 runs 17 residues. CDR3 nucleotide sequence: TGTGCCAGAAGCTATTCAGGGGGTCTTTATAGCAATCAGCCCCAGCATTTT. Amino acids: CARSYSGGLYSNQPQHF.

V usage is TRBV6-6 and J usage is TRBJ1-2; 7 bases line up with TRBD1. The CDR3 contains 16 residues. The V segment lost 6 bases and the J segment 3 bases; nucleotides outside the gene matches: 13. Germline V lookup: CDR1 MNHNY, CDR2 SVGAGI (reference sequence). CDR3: CASRSYRGSLHYGYTF. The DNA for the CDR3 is TGTGCCAGCAGGTCTTACAGGGGAAGTTTGCACTATGGCTACACCTTC.

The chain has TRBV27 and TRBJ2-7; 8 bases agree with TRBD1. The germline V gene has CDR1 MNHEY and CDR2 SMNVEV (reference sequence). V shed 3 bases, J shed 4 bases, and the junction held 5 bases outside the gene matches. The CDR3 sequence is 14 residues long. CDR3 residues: CASSFQGASYEQYF. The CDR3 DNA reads TGTGCCAGCAGTTTCCAGGGGGCATCATACGAGCAGTACTTC.

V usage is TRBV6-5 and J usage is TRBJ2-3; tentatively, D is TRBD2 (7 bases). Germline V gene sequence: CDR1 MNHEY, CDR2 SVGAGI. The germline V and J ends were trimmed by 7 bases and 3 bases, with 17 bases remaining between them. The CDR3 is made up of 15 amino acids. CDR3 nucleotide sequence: TGTGCCAGCACCGGACCGGGGGGCATTACAGATACGCAGTATTTT. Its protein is CASTGPGGITDTQYF.

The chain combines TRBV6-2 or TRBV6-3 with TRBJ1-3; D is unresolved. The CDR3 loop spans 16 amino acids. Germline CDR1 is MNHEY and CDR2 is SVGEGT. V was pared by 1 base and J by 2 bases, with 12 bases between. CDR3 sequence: CASSYYYRGAGNTIYF. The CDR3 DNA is TGTGCCAGCAGTTACTATTACCGGGGAGCTGGAAACACCATATATTTT.

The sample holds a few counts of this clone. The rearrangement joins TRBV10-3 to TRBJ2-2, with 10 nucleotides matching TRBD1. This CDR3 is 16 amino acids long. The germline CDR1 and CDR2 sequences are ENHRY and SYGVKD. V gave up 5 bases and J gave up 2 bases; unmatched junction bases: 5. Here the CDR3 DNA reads TGTGCCATCAGTTCCCGGGACAGGGGAAACACCGGGGAGCTGTTTTTT. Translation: CAISSRDRGNTGELFF.

The CDR3: CASSLAQGGDQPQHF. CDR3 in DNA: TGTGCCAGCAGCTTAGCGCAAGGGGGGGATCAGCCCCAGCATTTT. This chain connects TRBV7-2 to TRBJ1-5, with D tentatively TRBD1 (6 bases). Deletions cut 0 bases from V and 5 bases from J, with 11 bases between. CDR3 size: 15 residues. CDR1 is SGHTA and CDR2 is FQGNSA in the germline V gene.

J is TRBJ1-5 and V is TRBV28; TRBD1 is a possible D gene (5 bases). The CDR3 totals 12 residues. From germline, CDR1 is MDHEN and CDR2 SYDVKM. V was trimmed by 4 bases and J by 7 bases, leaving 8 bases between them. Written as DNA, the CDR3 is TGTGCCAGCAGTTCGGGGGGGCAGCCCCAGCATTTT. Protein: CASSSGGQPQHF.

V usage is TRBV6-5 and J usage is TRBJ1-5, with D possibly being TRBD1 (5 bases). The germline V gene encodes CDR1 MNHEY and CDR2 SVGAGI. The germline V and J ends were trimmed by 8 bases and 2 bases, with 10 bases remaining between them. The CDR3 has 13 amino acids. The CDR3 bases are TGTGCCAGCTTGACAGAGCGCAATCAGCCCCAGCATTTT. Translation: CASLTERNQPQHF.

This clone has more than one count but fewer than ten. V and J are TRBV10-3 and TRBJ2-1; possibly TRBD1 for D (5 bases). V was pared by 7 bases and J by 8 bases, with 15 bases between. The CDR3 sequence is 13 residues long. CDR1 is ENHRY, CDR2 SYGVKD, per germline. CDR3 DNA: TGTGCCATCACGCGACAGAGGTACGATGAGCAGTTCTTC. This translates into CAITRQRYDEQFF.

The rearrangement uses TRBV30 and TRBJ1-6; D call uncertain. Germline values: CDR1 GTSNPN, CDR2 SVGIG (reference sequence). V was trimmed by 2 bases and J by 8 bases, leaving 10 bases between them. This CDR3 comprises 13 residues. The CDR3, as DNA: TGTGCCTGGAGTTCGGGTGTGGATTCACCCCTCCACTTT. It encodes CAWSSGVDSPLHF.

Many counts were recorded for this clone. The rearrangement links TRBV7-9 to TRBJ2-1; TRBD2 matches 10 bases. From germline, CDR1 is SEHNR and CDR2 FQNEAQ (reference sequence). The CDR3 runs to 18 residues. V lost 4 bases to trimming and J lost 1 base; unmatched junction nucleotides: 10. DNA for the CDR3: TGTGCCAGCAGCTCCCCTGCCGGGACTAGCGCTTCCTACAATGAGCAGTTCTTC. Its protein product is CASSSPAGTSASYNEQFF. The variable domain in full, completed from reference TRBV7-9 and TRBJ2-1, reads DTGVSQNPRHKITKRGQNVTFRCDPISEHNRLYWYRQTLGQGPEFLTYFQNEAQLEKSRLLSDRFSAERPKGSFSTLEIQRTEQGDSAMYLCASSSPAGTSASYNEQFFGPGTRLTVL.

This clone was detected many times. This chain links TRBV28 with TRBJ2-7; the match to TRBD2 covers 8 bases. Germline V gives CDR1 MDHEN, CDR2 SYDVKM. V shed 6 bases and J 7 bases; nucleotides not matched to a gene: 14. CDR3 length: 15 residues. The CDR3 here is CASRTTREASWEQYF. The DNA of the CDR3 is TGTGCCAGCAGGACGACGCGGGAGGCCTCCTGGGAGCAGTACTTC.

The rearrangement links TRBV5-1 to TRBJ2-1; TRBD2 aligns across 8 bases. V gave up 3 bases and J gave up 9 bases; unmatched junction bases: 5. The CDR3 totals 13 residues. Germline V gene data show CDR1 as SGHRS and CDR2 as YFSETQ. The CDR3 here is CASSSVAGFEQFF. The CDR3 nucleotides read TGCGCCAGCAGCTCGGTAGCGGGATTTGAGCAGTTCTTC.

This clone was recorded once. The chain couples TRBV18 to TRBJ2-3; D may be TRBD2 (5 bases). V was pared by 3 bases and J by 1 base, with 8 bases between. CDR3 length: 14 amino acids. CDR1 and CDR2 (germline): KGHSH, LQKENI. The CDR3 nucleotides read TGTGCCAGCTCACCCAAGGGAGGCACAGATACGCAGTATTTT. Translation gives CASSPKGGTDTQYF. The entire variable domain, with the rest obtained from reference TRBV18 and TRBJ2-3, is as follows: NAGVMQNPRHLVRRRGQEARLRCSPMKGHSHVYWYRQLPEEGLKFMVYLQKENIIDESGMPKERFSAEFPKEGPSILRIQQVVRGDSAAYFCASSPKGGTDTQYFGPGTRLTVL.

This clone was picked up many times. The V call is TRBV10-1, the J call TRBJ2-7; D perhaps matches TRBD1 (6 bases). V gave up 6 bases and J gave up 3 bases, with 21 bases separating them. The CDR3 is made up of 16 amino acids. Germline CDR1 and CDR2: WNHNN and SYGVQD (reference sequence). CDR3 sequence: CASSPDRTQPRYEQYF. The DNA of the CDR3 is TGCGCCAGCAGCCCCGACAGGACCCAACCCCGCTACGAGCAGTACTTC.

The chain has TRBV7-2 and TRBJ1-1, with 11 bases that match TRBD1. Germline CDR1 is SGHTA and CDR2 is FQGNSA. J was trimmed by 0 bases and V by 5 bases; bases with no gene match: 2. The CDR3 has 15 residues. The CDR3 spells CASSRDRGVNTEAFF. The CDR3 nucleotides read TGTGCCAGCAGCAGGGACAGGGGGGTGAACACTGAAGCTTTCTTT.

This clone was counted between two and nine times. The CDR3 nucleotides read TGTGCCAGCAGTTTATCCGGCGGGGCGGGACTAGCGACTACCCGGGGGCAGTTCTTC. This sequence encodes CASSLSGGAGLATTRGQFF. The chain links TRBV28 to TRBJ2-1, with 10 bases identical to TRBD2. The CDR3 length is 19 residues. Germline V CDR1 and CDR2: MDHEN, SYDVKM. V was clipped by 1 base and J by 12 bases; unmatched bases: 21.

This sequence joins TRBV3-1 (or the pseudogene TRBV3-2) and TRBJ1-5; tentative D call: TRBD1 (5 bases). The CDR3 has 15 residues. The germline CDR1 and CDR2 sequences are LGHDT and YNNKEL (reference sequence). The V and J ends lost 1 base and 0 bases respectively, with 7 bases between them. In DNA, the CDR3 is TGTGCCAGCAGCCAAGCAGGGATTAGCAATCAGCCCCAGCATTTT. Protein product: CASSQAGISNQPQHF.

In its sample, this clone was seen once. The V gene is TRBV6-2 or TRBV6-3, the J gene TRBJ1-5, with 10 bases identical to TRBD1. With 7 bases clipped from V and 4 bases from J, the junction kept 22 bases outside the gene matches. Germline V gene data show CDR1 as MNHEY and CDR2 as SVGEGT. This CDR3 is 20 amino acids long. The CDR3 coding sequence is TGTGCCAGCACCCCAAAATGGGACAGGGGAAACGAGGTGGCAAATCAGCCCCAGCATTTT. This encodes CASTPKWDRGNEVANQPQHF.

CDR3: CSASPSGGSDTQYF. The CDR3 bases are TGCAGTGCTAGTCCTAGCGGGGGTTCAGATACGCAGTATTTT. The gene calls are TRBV20-1 and TRBJ2-3, with 10 positions matching TRBD2. V trimming: 3 bases; J trimming: 4 bases; junction bases outside the gene matches: 4. CDR1 and CDR2 from the germline V gene are DFQATT and SNEGSKA (reference sequence). The CDR3 runs to 14 residues.